The clone carrying this TCR beta chain was seen a handful of times. The target antigen is unknown. The entry originates in a study of post-analysis software for immune sequencing data. Unique molecular identifiers tagged the TCR beta cDNA libraries. TCRdb independently ran MiXCR on the PCR reads; one entry per CDR3 protein. This table has approximately 730,000 distinct CDR3 sequences, about half appearing once. Germline V gives CDR1 LGHDT, CDR2 YNNKEL (reference sequence). Trimming took 1 base from V and 2 from J; bases not matched to a gene: 0. The CDR3 has 15 residues. Study-level results: TRBV5-6, TRBV5-1 and TRBV20-1 belonged to a set of roughly five TRBV segments that were more frequent in patients than controls.

The sample comprised blood. This TCR was sampled from a girl between 10 and 17 years old with multiple sclerosis. The chain carries TRBV3-1 and TRBJ1-5; 9 bases fit TRBD1. CDR3 residues: CASSQGTGGNQPQHF. The CDR3, as DNA: TGTGCCAGCAGCCAAGGGACAGGGGGCAATCAGCCCCAGCATTTT.